The 29 T cell receptor beta chains given below trace back to one sample, sequenced in a study of cytomegalovirus exposure and HLA in healthy donors. The PCR ran on 60 Vbeta and 13 Jbeta primers. Sequencing used immunoSEQ multiplex PCR; TCRdb keeps in-frame clones, though not all of them. The sample consists of about 200,000 clones, around 82% of them appearing once. Sequenced: PBMCs. Receptor source: a man aged 18 to 30 in good health and CMV-seronegative.

CDR3 protein: CASSEGQGAGVAQYF. The CDR3 DNA reads TGTGCCAGCAGCGAGGGACAGGGGGCCGGAGTGGCGCAGTATTTT. The chain combines TRBV2 with TRBJ2-3; 12 nucleotides align to TRBD1. Germline V gene lookup returns CDR1 SNHLY and CDR2 FYNNEI. This CDR3 is built from 15 residues. J lost 10 bases, V lost 6 bases, and 11 bases had no gene match.

This chain uses TRBV15 with TRBJ2-1, with D possibly TRBD2 on 5 matching bases. V lost 2 bases, J lost 6 bases, and 11 bases lay in between. CDR3 length: 14 residues. Germline assignment: CDR1 LNHNV and CDR2 YYDKDF (reference sequence). CDR3 loop: CATSRMGVGNEQFF. For the CDR3, the DNA is TGTGCCACCAGCAGAATGGGAGTTGGCAATGAGCAGTTCTTC.

The chain employs TRBV5-1 and TRBJ1-1, with 7 bases aligning to TRBD1. CDR1 and CDR2 from the germline V gene are SGHRS and YFSETQ. V shed 4 bases, J shed 8 bases, and the junction held 8 bases outside the gene matches. The CDR3 sequence is 13 residues long. CDR3 loop: CASSLPGQMEAFF. The CDR3 DNA sequence: TGCGCCAGCAGCCTACCGGGACAGATGGAAGCTTTCTTT.

This rearrangement joins TRBV13 to TRBJ2-2; 9 nucleotides line up with TRBD1. Losses at the gene ends were 8 bases for V and 3 bases for J; bases not matched to a gene: 10. The CDR3 is made up of 16 amino acids. Germline CDR1 is PRHDT and CDR2 is FYEKMQ (reference sequence). CDR3 coding DNA: TGTGCCAGCGGGGGACCCGGGGACAGGGACACCGGGGAGCTGTTTTTT. Its protein is CASGGPGDRDTGELFF.

The chain is built from TRBV7-3 and TRBJ2-2, with no clear D. The CDR3 runs 15 residues. Trimming removed 2 bases from V and 4 bases from J, with 11 bases in between. CDR1 is SGHTA, CDR2 FQGTGA, per germline. CDR3 residues: CASSLFGMPTGELFF. The DNA for the CDR3 is TGTGCCAGCAGCTTATTCGGTATGCCCACCGGGGAGCTGTTTTTT.

CDR3 in DNA: TGTGCCAGCAGCCTCGGACAGGGGCTAACCTACGAGCAGTACTTC. The encoded protein is CASSLGQGLTYEQYF. This chain links TRBV7-3 with TRBJ2-7; 9 bases align to TRBD1. J was trimmed by 2 bases and V by 5 bases; bases with no gene match: 7. CDR1 is SGHTA and CDR2 is FQGTGA in the germline V gene. The CDR3 runs 15 residues. Full variable domain (outside the CDR3, taken from reference TRBV7-3 and TRBJ2-7): GAGVSQTPSNKVTEKGKYVELRCDPISGHTALYWYRQSLGQGPEFLIYFQGTGAADDSGLPNDRFFAVRPEGSVSTLKIQRTERGDSAVYLCASSLGQGLTYEQYFGPGTRLTVT.

The gene calls are TRBV7-3 and TRBJ2-2; 11 nucleotides align to TRBD1. This CDR3 contains 15 residues. The germline V gene has CDR1 SGHTA and CDR2 FQGTGA. After removal of 3 bases from V and 7 bases from J, the junction contained 4 bases not matched to a gene. CDR3 sequence (DNA): TGTGCCAGCAGCTTTTCGGGACAGGGGGTCGGGGAGCTGTTTTTT. Protein: CASSFSGQGVGELFF.

V and J are TRBV28 and TRBJ1-2; 9 nucleotides match TRBD1. V dropped 2 bases and J dropped 7; count of bases not matched to a gene: 5. Germline V gene lookup returns CDR1 MDHEN and CDR2 SYDVKM. The CDR3 runs 14 residues. CDR3 residues: CASSLGTGRGGYTF. The CDR3, as DNA: TGTGCCAGCAGTTTAGGGACAGGGAGAGGTGGCTACACCTTC.

Points on this clone: Other DNA sequences from this sample encode an identical CDR3 as well. V usage is TRBV6-6 and J usage is TRBJ1-2, with 8 bases matching TRBD1. The CDR3 loop spans 13 amino acids. The V segment lost 6 bases and the J segment 8 bases; nucleotides outside the gene matches: 8. CDR1 and CDR2 from the germline V gene are MNHNY and SVGAGI (reference sequence). The CDR3: CASRPTGAGGYTF. The CDR3 DNA reads as TGTGCCAGCAGACCGACAGGGGCGGGCGGCTACACCTTC.

This clone came up a few times. The CDR3: CASSLLAGEETQYF. In DNA, the CDR3 is TGTGCCAGCAGCTTGCTAGCGGGAGAAGAGACCCAGTACTTC. The chain couples TRBV7-9 to TRBJ2-5; 10 bases line up with TRBD2. With 3 bases clipped from V and 3 bases from J, the junction kept 1 base outside the gene matches. The germline gives CDR1 SEHNR, CDR2 FQNEAQ (reference sequence). This CDR3 contains 14 residues.

The table lists this clone with a few counts. The chain uses TRBV14 and TRBJ2-1; D might be TRBD1 (5 bases). CDR1 SGHDN and CDR2 FVKESK come from the germline V gene. CDR3 length: 15 residues. The germline V and J ends were trimmed by 2 bases and 5 bases, with 13 bases remaining between them. CDR3 sequence reads: CASSQRFRVDNEQFF. The CDR3, as DNA: TGTGCCAGCAGCCAACGTTTCAGGGTGGACAATGAGCAGTTCTTC.

The chain recombines TRBV6-5 with TRBJ2-3, with TRBD1 as a possible D gene (5 bases). The CDR3 covers 16 residues. V was trimmed by 3 bases and J by 5 bases, leaving 18 bases between them. In germline, CDR1 is MNHEY, CDR2 SVGAGI. The CDR3 here is CASSYRLPGFGDTQYF. CDR3 nucleotides: TGTGCCAGCAGTTATAGACTCCCAGGGTTTGGAGATACGCAGTATTTT.

This rearrangement joins TRBV28 to TRBJ1-5; no definite D call. The CDR3 has 12 residues. Germline lookup yields CDR1 MDHEN and CDR2 SYDVKM. The CDR3 DNA follows: TGTGCTTGCCGAGGAGGCAATCAGCCCCAGCATTTT. Its translation: CACRGGNQPQHF.

CDR3 sequence reads: CASSRTGLNTEAFF. For the CDR3, the DNA is TGTGCCAGTAGCCGGACTGGACTGAACACTGAAGCTTTCTTT. The rearrangement joins TRBV19 to TRBJ1-1; D remains ambiguous. The CDR3 totals 14 residues. With 6 bases removed from V and 0 bases from J, the gap between germline ends came to 11 bases. Germline V gene data show CDR1 as LNHDA and CDR2 as SQIVND (reference sequence).

The CDR3 is CASSLDRDGTEAFF. In DNA, the CDR3 is TGTGCCAGCAGCTTAGACAGGGACGGGACTGAAGCTTTCTTT. The chain uses TRBV13 and TRBJ1-1; a weak D match, TRBD1 (6 bases). Germline CDR1 is PRHDT and CDR2 is FYEKMQ (reference sequence). The CDR3 loop spans 14 amino acids. Between the trimmed V and J ends, which lost 1 base and 5 bases, there was a span of 11 bases.

This chain connects TRBV7-2 to TRBJ1-4; possible D gene TRBD1, 5 bases. Trimming cost V 3 bases and J 8 bases, with 16 bases left between them. This CDR3 is 15 amino acids long. Germline V lookup: CDR1 SGHTA, CDR2 FQGNSA. The CDR3 here is CASSFLRQGGEKLFF. DNA for the CDR3: TGTGCCAGCAGCTTTTTGCGGCAGGGTGGAGAAAAACTGTTTTTT. The full variable domain, rest sourced from reference TRBV7-2 and TRBJ1-4, is GAGVSQSPSNKVTEKGKDVELRCDPISGHTALYWYRQSLGQGLEFLIYFQGNSAPDKSGLPSDRFSAERTGGSVSTLTIQRTQQEDSAVYLCASSFLRQGGEKLFFGSGTQLSVL.

The genes are TRBV10-3 and TRBJ1-4; TRBD1 matches at 9 bases. V dropped 0 bases and J dropped 6; count of bases not matched to a gene: 8. This CDR3 spans 17 amino acids. Germline V lookup: CDR1 ENHRY, CDR2 SYGVKD. CDR3: CAISESKPGQGHEKLFF. In DNA, the CDR3 is TGTGCCATCAGTGAGTCGAAGCCGGGACAGGGCCATGAAAAACTGTTTTTT.

This rearrangement joins TRBV5-8 to TRBJ1-2, with D possibly matching TRBD1 (6 bases). This CDR3 has 13 residues. Trimming removed 3 bases at V and 0 bases at J, with 6 bases between. CDR1 and CDR2 (germline): SGHTS, YDEGEE. For the CDR3, the DNA is TGTGCCAGCAGCTACAGGGCTAACTATGGCTACACCTTC. Translated: CASSYRANYGYTF.

V is TRBV5-6 and J is TRBJ2-1; maybe TRBD2 (6 bases). Germline lookup yields CDR1 SGHDT and CDR2 YYEEEE. This CDR3 has 16 residues. Trimming took off 7 bases at V and 9 bases at J, with 26 bases between the two ends. CDR3 loop: CASSPTQGRRVSEQFF. The CDR3 DNA sequence: TGTGCCAGCTCCCCGACCCAGGGAAGGAGGGTAAGTGAGCAGTTCTTC.

The CDR3 loop reads CASTAEAFGTDTQYF. As DNA, the CDR3 is TGTGCCAGCACCGCCGAGGCCTTCGGCACAGATACGCAGTATTTT. This sequence joins TRBV6-5 and TRBJ2-3, with D uncertain. The ends were cut back, 7 bases at V and 1 base at J, with 15 bases in the middle. Germline lookup yields CDR1 MNHEY and CDR2 SVGAGI. This CDR3 has 15 residues.

The V gene is TRBV18, the J gene TRBJ2-5, with a weak D call TRBD1 (5 bases). The J call is in doubt because the DNA end fits TRBJ2-7 better. The CDR3 has 14 amino acids. Germline V gene lookup returns CDR1 KGHSH and CDR2 LQKENI. CDR3 in DNA: TGTGCCAGCTCACCACTCACAGGCTCCTACGAGCAGTACTTC. Amino acids: CASSPLTGSYEQYF.

The chain recombines TRBV27 with TRBJ1-2; 9 bases match TRBD1. J lost 6 bases, V lost 6 bases, and 14 bases had no gene match. The length of the CDR3 is 16 residues. CDR1 and CDR2 from the germline V gene are MNHEY and SMNVEV (reference sequence). The CDR3 nucleotides are TGTGCCAGCAGGCCGGGGACAGGGCGAAACGGAGATGGCTACACCTTC. Amino acid sequence: CASRPGTGRNGDGYTF.

V gene TRBV6-4 combines with J gene TRBJ2-1; 8 bases agree with TRBD1. CDR1 MRHNA and CDR2 SNTAGT come from the germline V gene. The ends lost 6 bases at V and 8 bases at J; junction bases unmatched: 6. The CDR3 is made up of 13 amino acids. The CDR3 here is CASSLDRGDEQFF. The DNA for the CDR3 is TGTGCCAGCAGCCTAGACAGGGGCGATGAGCAGTTCTTC.

The chain is built from TRBV7-8 and TRBJ1-2, with D tentatively TRBD1 (6 bases). CDR3 length: 15 amino acids. V gave up 0 bases and J gave up 4 bases, with 12 bases separating them. Per germline, CDR1 SGHVS and CDR2 FQNEAQ. This CDR3 is CASSLAFTGSYGYTF. The CDR3 DNA sequence: TGTGCCAGCAGCTTAGCGTTTACAGGGTCCTATGGCTACACCTTC.

V and J are TRBV7-9 and TRBJ2-5; D is possibly TRBD2 (5 bases). Looked up from germline, CDR1 is SEHNR and CDR2 is FQNEAQ (reference sequence). The CDR3 spans 13 residues. Trimming took 5 bases from V and 5 from J, leaving 12 bases between them. The CDR3 DNA reads TGTGCCAGCAGCCTTAGCGTTCGGGAGACCCAGTACTTC. It specifies CASSLSVRETQYF.

V is TRBV18 and J is TRBJ2-7, with 7 nucleotides matching TRBD1. The germline gives CDR1 KGHSH, CDR2 LQKENI. The CDR3 runs 14 residues. V lost 0 bases to trimming and J lost 3 bases; unmatched junction nucleotides: 2. In nucleotides, the CDR3 is TGTGCCAGCTCACCACCAAGGGACAGCTACGAGCAGTACTTC. Translating it yields CASSPPRDSYEQYF.

The chain links TRBV5-4 to TRBJ2-7; a possible D gene is TRBD2 (6 bases). This CDR3 comprises 14 residues. Germline V gives CDR1 SGHNT, CDR2 YYREEE (reference sequence). V was pared by 0 bases and J by 7 bases, with 14 bases between. The CDR3 sequence is CASSLGEGSGEQYF. The CDR3 coding sequence is TGTGCCAGCAGCTTGGGCGAGGGGAGCGGGGAGCAGTACTTC.

This clone showed up just once. V gene TRBV7-3 combines with J gene TRBJ1-5; 10 nucleotides match TRBD1. The CDR3 runs 16 residues. CDR1 and CDR2 (germline): SGHTA, FQGTGA. V lost 1 base and J lost 7; bases outside the gene matches: 7. The CDR3 protein is CASSLIGTGENQPQHF. The CDR3 nucleotides read TGTGCCAGCAGCTTAATTGGGACAGGGGAGAACCAGCCCCAGCATTTT.

The V and J genes are TRBV9 and TRBJ2-1, with 9 bases that match TRBD1. The CDR3 runs to 18 residues. Per germline, CDR1 SGDLS and CDR2 YYNGEE. V dropped 3 bases and J dropped 3; count of bases not matched to a gene: 13. As DNA, the CDR3 is TGTGCCAGCAGCGAGAGTGTGGCCGGGACAGGGAACTACAATGAGCAGTTCTTC. Protein: CASSESVAGTGNYNEQFF.